This T cell receptor (beta chain) comes out of a study of T cells of healthy individuals. Germline assignment: CDR1 SEHNR and CDR2 FQNEAQ (reference sequence). The CDR3 runs to 14 residues. V was shortened by 3 bases and J by 3 bases, with 12 bases between the two germline ends. TCRdb re-analysed the 5' RACE reads in MiXCR, keeping a single row per CDR3 protein. The table lists nearly 100,000 distinct CDR3 sequences, 17% of them singletons. The source of this sequence is a human donor in good health. The chain is built from TRBV7-9 and TRBJ2-7, with D perhaps matching TRBD1 (5 bases). CDR3 loop: CASSFQGGLYEQYF. CDR3 coding DNA: TGTGCCAGCAGCTTCCAGGGTGGGCTCTACGAGCAGTACTTC.